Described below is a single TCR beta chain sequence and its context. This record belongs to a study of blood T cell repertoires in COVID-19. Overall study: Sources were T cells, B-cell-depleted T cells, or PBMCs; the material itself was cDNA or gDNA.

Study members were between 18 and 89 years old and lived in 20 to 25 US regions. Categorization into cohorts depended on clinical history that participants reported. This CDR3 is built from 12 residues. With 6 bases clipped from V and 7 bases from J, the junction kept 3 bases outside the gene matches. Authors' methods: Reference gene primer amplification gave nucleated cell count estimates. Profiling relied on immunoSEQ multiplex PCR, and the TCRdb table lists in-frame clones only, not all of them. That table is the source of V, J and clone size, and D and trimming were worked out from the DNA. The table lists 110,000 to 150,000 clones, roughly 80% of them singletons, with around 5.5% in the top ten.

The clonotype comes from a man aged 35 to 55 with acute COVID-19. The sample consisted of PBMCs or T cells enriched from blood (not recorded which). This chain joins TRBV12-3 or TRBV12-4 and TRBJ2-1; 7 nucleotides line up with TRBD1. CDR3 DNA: TGTGCCAGCAGGGGACAGCGGAATGAGCAGTTCTTC. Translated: CASRGQRNEQFF.